This is a list of T cell receptor beta chains from one sample in a study of blood T cell repertoires in COVID-19. The data were produced by immunoSEQ multiplex PCR, yet TCRdb's version contains in-frame clones alone and is incomplete. The sample has 150,000 or so clones, under 95% seen once; the top ten hold around 17%. Sequenced input: peripheral blood. All receptors derive from a man in his 60s with active or convalescent COVID-19. Each CDR3 is given with its conserved first and last residue. A D gene is named only where the DNA matches it firmly. Rows may omit the clone size; those that give it use once, few, many or a size class.

d_gene	v_gene	abundance	j_gene	CDR3aa	CDR3nt
TRBD2	TRBV11-3	-	TRBJ2-3	CASSPSGGGTDTQYF	TGTGCCAGCAGCCCTAGCGGAGGGGGCACAGATACGCAGTATTTT
-	TRBV4-2	-	TRBJ1-1	CASVAGARTEAFF	TGTGCCAGTGTGGCGGGGGCCAGGACTGAAGCTTTCTTT
TRBD1	TRBV19	-	TRBJ1-2	CATSGQAGYGYTF	TGTGCCACCTCCGGACAGGCTGGCTATGGCTACACCTTC
TRBD1	TRBV27	-	TRBJ1-2	CASKGGAPNYGYTF	TGTGCCAGCAAAGGGGGCGCCCCTAACTATGGCTACACCTTC
-	TRBV6-5	once	TRBJ1-5	CASSREQTNQPQHF	TGTGCCAGCAGCCGCGAACAGACCAATCAGCCCCAGCATTTT
TRBD1	TRBV18	once	TRBJ2-7	CASSPPDRDFYEQYF	TGTGCCAGCTCACCTCCCGACAGGGATTTCTACGAGCAGTACTTC
TRBD2	TRBV4-2	once	TRBJ2-3	CASSQQFPSGATDTQYF	TGTGCCAGCAGCCAGCAATTTCCTAGCGGGGCCACAGATACGCAGTATTTT
TRBD1	TRBV6-1	-	TRBJ2-4	CASSESLATGLAKNIQYF	TGTGCCAGCAGTGAAAGTCTCGCGACAGGGCTAGCCAAAAACATTCAGTACTTC
TRBD1	TRBV5-1	-	TRBJ2-2	CASSSLQGTGELFF	TGCGCCAGCTCCAGCCTACAGGGGACCGGGGAGCTGTTTTTT
-	TRBV6-5	-	TRBJ1-2	CASSYGTGYYGYTF	TGTGCCAGCAGTTACGGTACAGGGTACTATGGCTACACCTTC
-	TRBV28	-	TRBJ2-7	CASRNLRAYEQYF	TGTGCCAGCAGGAATCTGAGAGCTTACGAGCAGTACTTC
TRBD1	TRBV19	-	TRBJ1-1	CASSIPKGQFTEAFF	TGTGCCAGTAGCATCCCCAAGGGACAGTTCACTGAAGCTTTCTTT
-	TRBV6-4	-	TRBJ2-3	CASSDFGGPTDTQYF	TGTGCCAGCAGTGACTTTGGGGGCCCCACAGATACGCAGTATTTT
TRBD1	TRBV5-1	-	TRBJ2-5	CASSLPGQQETQYF	TGCGCCAGCAGCTTACCGGGACAGCAAGAGACCCAGTACTTC
-	TRBV20-1	-	TRBJ1-1	CSARVAFEAFF	TGCAGTGCTAGAGTAGCATTTGAAGCTTTCTTT
TRBD1	TRBV11-2	few	TRBJ2-7	CASSPRDRDSYEQYF	TGTGCCAGCAGCCCCAGGGACAGGGATTCCTACGAGCAGTACTTC
TRBD1	TRBV5-1	-	TRBJ1-4	CASSPRGGTGDEKLFF	TGCGCCAGCAGCCCGCGTGGCGGGACAGGGGATGAAAAACTGTTTTTT
TRBD1	TRBV5-1	-	TRBJ1-4	CASSPGGNEKLFF	TGCGCCAGCAGCCCAGGGGGGAATGAAAAACTGTTTTTT
TRBD2	TRBV19	once	TRBJ2-3	CASRRGAWDTQYF	TGTGCCAGTAGGCGGGGGGCCTGGGATACGCAGTATTTT
TRBD2	TRBV2	-	TRBJ2-3	CASRRTSGGANTQYF	TGTGCCAGCCGAAGGACTAGCGGGGGGGCAAATACGCAGTATTTT